This is a list of T cell receptor beta chains from one sample in a study of shared clonotypes between healthy human individuals. Profiling relied on immunoSEQ multiplex PCR, and the TCRdb table lists in-frame clones only, not all of them. Found here are 2 million to 2.5 million clones, approximately 96% of them singletons; the top ten hold around 0.13%. Specimen: naive CD4+ T cells sorted from blood. The receptors originated from a young man in good health. The CDR3 runs from the conserved cysteine through the conserved F or W. Each record gives: V gene, clone size, J gene, D gene, CDR3 protein, CDR3 DNA. D genes are given only for firm matches. Clone sizes are given selectively: once, few, many, or a class where the clone is expanded.

>TRBV10-1|-|TRBJ1-1|-
CASSEENLGMNTEAFF
TGCGCCAGCAGTGAGGAGAATTTGGGGATGAACACTGAAGCTTTCTTT
>TRBV2|-|TRBJ1-1|-
CASTLTVMNTEAFF
TGTGCCAGCACATTGACAGTGATGAACACTGAAGCTTTCTTT
>TRBV30|-|TRBJ1-5|-
CAWSVDSGVDQPQHF
TGTGCCTGGAGTGTAGATTCGGGTGTGGATCAGCCCCAGCATTTT
>TRBV11-3|-|TRBJ2-5|TRBD2
CASSLPLAGQETQYF
TGTGCCAGCAGCTTACCCCTAGCGGGCCAAGAGACCCAGTACTTC
>TRBV13|once|TRBJ2-5|-
CASSLQRVETQYF
TGTGCCAGCAGCTTACAACGCGTAGAGACCCAGTACTTC
>TRBV5-1|-|TRBJ2-2|TRBD1
CASTQRTDRSTGELFF
TGCGCCAGCACCCAGCGAACGGACAGGAGCACCGGGGAGCTGTTTTTT
>TRBV19|-|TRBJ1-5|-
CASRLQIPRPRRQGPDQPQHF
TGTGCCAGTAGGCTACAGATTCCCCGACCTCGCAGGCAGGGCCCTGATCAGCCCCAGCATTTT
>TRBV6-5|once|TRBJ2-7|-
CATMTGFSYEQYF
TGTGCCACCATGACAGGATTCTCCTACGAGCAGTACTTC
>TRBV19|-|TRBJ2-7|TRBD2
CASSTQTSGRPYEQYF
TGTGCCAGTAGTACCCAAACTAGCGGGAGACCCTACGAGCAGTACTTC
>TRBV30|-|TRBJ1-2|-
CASRVYGYTF
TGTGCCTCCAGGGTGTACGGCTACACCTTC
>TRBV6-1|-|TRBJ1-5|-
CATEWVYSNQPQHF
TGTGCCACCGAATGGGTTTATAGCAATCAGCCCCAGCATTTT
>TRBV7-2|-|TRBJ2-7|-
CASSLGLGVEQYF
TGTGCCAGCAGCTTAGGGCTAGGGGTTGAGCAGTACTTC
>TRBV7-2|-|TRBJ2-7|-
CASSLGIGTSYEQYF
TGTGCCAGCAGCTTAGGGATCGGTACTTCCTACGAGCAGTACTTC
>TRBV6-1|once|TRBJ2-1|-
CASSEASGYWYEQFF
TGTGCCAGCAGTGAAGCTTCAGGGTACTGGTATGAGCAGTTCTTC
>TRBV5-6|-|TRBJ1-2|TRBD1
CASSSGTGPLYTF
TGTGCCAGCAGTTCAGGGACAGGGCCACTCTACACCTTC
>TRBV2|-|TRBJ2-5|TRBD1
CASRRDGTGQETQYF
TGTGCCAGCAGACGTGACGGGACAGGACAAGAGACCCAGTACTTC
>TRBV4-3|once|TRBJ2-3|-
CASSQDYLGTGTDTQYF
TGCGCCAGCAGCCAAGATTATCTGGGGACGGGCACAGATACGCAGTATTTT
>TRBV18|-|TRBJ1-6|-
CASSPILAENSPLHF
TGTGCCAGCTCACCGATATTGGCGGAAAATTCACCCCTCCACTTT
>TRBV7-6|-|TRBJ2-5|TRBD1
CASSLTGTGGGQETQYF
TGTGCCAGCAGCTTGACCGGGACAGGGGGCGGTCAAGAGACCCAGTACTTC
>TRBV18|-|TRBJ1-2|-
CASSPKGSDLAYGYTF
TGTGCCAGCTCACCAAAAGGATCGGACCTCGCATATGGCTACACCTTC
>TRBV21-1|-|TRBJ1-5|-
CASSKAGKLANQPQHF
TGTGCCAGCAGCAAAGCAGGGAAACTGGCCAATCAGCCCCAGCATTTT
>TRBV5-1|once|TRBJ2-3|-
CASTRVLANTDTQYF
TGCGCCAGCACCCGGGTGCTAGCGAACACAGATACGCAGTATTTT
>TRBV10-1|-|TRBJ1-1|-
CASSDGKVAEAFF
TGCGCCAGCAGTGACGGGAAGGTCGCTGAAGCTTTCTTT
>TRBV5-4|-|TRBJ2-3|-
CASSPQWTVKTDTQYF
TGTGCCAGCAGCCCCCAGTGGACGGTGAAGACAGATACGCAGTATTTT
>TRBV6-4|once|TRBJ2-7|TRBD1
CASKIAGQGPYEQYF
TGTGCCAGCAAAATCGCCGGACAGGGCCCCTACGAGCAGTACTTC
>TRBV6-5|-|TRBJ1-6|-
CASSYSGIYSPLHF
TGTGCCAGCAGTTACTCGGGGATTTATTCACCCCTCCACTTT
>TRBV2|-|TRBJ2-7|-
CASSEATPYEQYF
TGTGCCAGCAGTGAGGCTACCCCCTACGAGCAGTACTTC
>TRBV6-4|-|TRBJ1-2|TRBD1
CASSSTGTGFGYTF
TGTGCCAGCAGCTCGACCGGGACAGGGTTTGGCTACACCTTC
>TRBV30|-|TRBJ2-1|-
CAWSVLSWGDEQFF
TGTGCCTGGAGTGTACTGTCGTGGGGGGATGAGCAGTTCTTC
>TRBV19|-|TRBJ2-7|-
CASSITGSEQYF
TGTGCCAGTAGTATAACAGGAAGCGAGCAGTACTTC
>TRBV5-1|-|TRBJ2-7|TRBD1
CASSKLDRETSEQYF
TGCGCCAGCAGCAAACTGGACAGGGAGACTTCCGAGCAGTACTTC
>TRBV10-3|-|TRBJ2-7|-
CASRDEFKEQYF
TGTGCCTCCCGGGACGAATTTAAGGAGCAGTACTTC
>TRBV30|-|TRBJ1-5|-
CAWSSWGGNQPQHF
TGTGCCTGGAGCTCCTGGGGGGGGAATCAGCCCCAGCATTTT
>TRBV12-5|-|TRBJ2-1|-
CASRFHNEQFF
TGTGCTAGTAGATTTCACAATGAGCAGTTCTTC
>TRBV10-3|-|TRBJ1-2|TRBD1
CAISESGQGALGYTF
TGTGCCATCAGTGAGTCGGGTCAGGGGGCCCTCGGCTACACCTTC
>TRBV6-6|-|TRBJ1-2|-
CASSYDRWGGYTF
TGTGCCAGCAGTTACGACAGGTGGGGGGGCTACACCTTC
>TRBV5-1|-|TRBJ2-3|TRBD1
CASSIGTGGTDTQYF
TGCGCCAGCAGCATAGGGACAGGGGGCACAGATACGCAGTATTTT
>TRBV30|-|TRBJ1-1|-
CAWGQGKTEAFF
TGTGCCTGGGGACAAGGGAAAACTGAAGCTTTCTTT
>TRBV5-4|-|TRBJ1-2|TRBD1
CASSRDRDTYYGYTF
TGTGCCAGCAGCCGGGACAGGGACACCTACTATGGCTACACCTTC
>TRBV28|once|TRBJ1-4|-
CASETGPNEKLFF
TGTGCCAGTGAGACGGGCCCTAATGAAAAACTGTTTTTT
>TRBV5-1|-|TRBJ2-2|TRBD2
CASSLGLAGAGELFF
TGCGCCAGCAGCCTGGGACTAGCGGGAGCCGGGGAGCTGTTTTTT
>TRBV25-1|-|TRBJ1-5|-
CASSPNRVNQPQHF
TGTGCCAGCAGTCCCAACAGGGTGAATCAGCCCCAGCATTTT
>TRBV6-1|-|TRBJ1-1|TRBD1
CASSEADRVAFF
TGTGCCAGCAGTGAAGCAGACAGGGTAGCTTTCTTT
>TRBV5-1|-|TRBJ2-5|-
CASSLRGAQETQYF
TGCGCCAGCAGCTTGCGGGGGGCTCAAGAGACCCAGTACTTC
>TRBV18|-|TRBJ1-2|TRBD1
CASSADRVYGYTF
TGTGCCAGCTCAGCAGACAGGGTGTATGGCTACACCTTC
>TRBV11-2|once|TRBJ1-2|TRBD1
CASSLETGSGYTF
TGTGCCAGCAGCTTAGAGACAGGGAGTGGCTACACCTTC
>TRBV9|-|TRBJ1-5|-
CASSADSWGNQPQHF
TGTGCCAGCAGCGCCGACAGTTGGGGCAATCAGCCCCAGCATTTT
>TRBV6-1|-|TRBJ2-5|-
CASRGTSPGTQYF
TGTGCCAGCAGGGGGACAAGCCCAGGGACCCAGTACTTC
>TRBV28|-|TRBJ1-6|-
CASSFVETPFSSLHF
TGTGCCAGCAGTTTTGTAGAGACCCCTTTCTCCTCCCTCCACTTT
>TRBV5-6|-|TRBJ1-4|-
CASSLGFGATNEKLFF
TGTGCCAGCAGCTTGGGTTTCGGCGCGACTAATGAAAAACTGTTTTTT
>TRBV2|-|TRBJ2-7|-
CASRKDWGPYEQYF
TGTGCCAGCAGGAAGGACTGGGGCCCCTACGAGCAGTACTTC
>TRBV9|-|TRBJ2-1|-
CASSVEDNEQFF
TGTGCCAGCAGCGTAGAGGACAATGAGCAGTTCTTC
>TRBV10-3|-|TRBJ2-7|-
CAISGGGVSTPYEQYF
TGTGCCATCAGTGGAGGAGGGGTCTCTACCCCCTACGAGCAGTACTTC